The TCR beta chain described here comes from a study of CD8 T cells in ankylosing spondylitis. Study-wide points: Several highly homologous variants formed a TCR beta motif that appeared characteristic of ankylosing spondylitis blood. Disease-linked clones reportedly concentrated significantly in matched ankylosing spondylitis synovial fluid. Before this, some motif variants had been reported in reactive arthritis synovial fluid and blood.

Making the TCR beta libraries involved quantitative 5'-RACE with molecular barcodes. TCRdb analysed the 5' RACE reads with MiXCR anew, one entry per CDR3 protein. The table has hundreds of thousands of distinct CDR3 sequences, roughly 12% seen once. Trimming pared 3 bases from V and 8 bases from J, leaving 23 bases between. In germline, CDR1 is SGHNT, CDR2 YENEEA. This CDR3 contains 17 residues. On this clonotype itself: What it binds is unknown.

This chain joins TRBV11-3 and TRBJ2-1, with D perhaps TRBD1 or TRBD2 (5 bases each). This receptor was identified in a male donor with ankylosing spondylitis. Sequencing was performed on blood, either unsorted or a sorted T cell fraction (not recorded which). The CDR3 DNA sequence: TGTGCCAGCAGCTTTGACGGGACCGCGATATATCGGTATGAGCAGTTCTTC. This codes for CASSFDGTAIYRYEQFF.